Shown below are 11 T cell receptor beta chains from a single sample sequenced in a study of beta chain features in type 1 diabetes (dated by TCRdb to the late 2010s). What the work shows at the level of the full study, not this receptor alone: A moderate but significant shortening of TCRB CDR3 length was observed in type 1 diabetes patients in all four CD4+ subsets.

Their recognized antigens are unknown. Library method: the immunoSEQ multiplex PCR assay. All of the isolated RNA was reverse transcribed with the High Capacity cDNA Reverse Transcription Kit, so expressed TCRB transcripts were sequenced. TCRdb took this table from immuneACCESS and kept in-frame rearrangements with V and J called. Such tables lack part of the clones; where checked against another copy, unresolved V genes explain under half of the gap, and the rest is unexplained. In all, the sample holds 500,000 to 800,000 clones, and 12% of those were seen once. More than 0.1% of the sample goes to the ten largest clones. Sequencing input: naive CD4+ T cells from blood. Sample cell subset or site, as interpreted from the label and publication: true naive CD4+ T cells. The source is a man aged 30 to 39 with type 1 diabetes.

The chain joins TRBV7-9 to TRBJ2-3, with no clear D. There are 15 residues in the CDR3. Germline values: CDR1 SEHNR, CDR2 FQNEAQ (reference sequence). V was cut by 0 bases and J by 2 bases, with 9 bases left in between. The CDR3 spells CASSLATAVTDTQYF. As DNA, the CDR3 is TGTGCCAGCAGCTTAGCCACGGCGGTCACAGATACGCAGTATTTT.

This chain connects TRBV5-1 to TRBJ2-4; D might be TRBD1 (5 bases). Germline V lookup: CDR1 SGHRS, CDR2 YFSETQ. This CDR3 is 11 amino acids long. V lost 3 bases and J 7 bases, leaving 5 bases between the germline ends. The CDR3 nucleotides are TGCGCCAGCAGCTCAGGGAACATTCAGTACTTC. Its protein product is CASSSGNIQYF.

The V and J genes are TRBV28 and TRBJ2-2; 8 bases line up with TRBD1. V shed 10 bases, J shed 4 bases, and the junction held 14 bases outside the gene matches. The CDR3 contains 16 residues. From germline, CDR1 is MDHEN and CDR2 SYDVKM. The CDR3 reads CATRDRTSESTGELFF. For the CDR3, the DNA is TGTGCCACCCGGGACAGGACATCGGAAAGCACCGGGGAGCTGTTTTTT.

The chain links TRBV9 to TRBJ1-1; TRBD1 matches at 8 bases. Trimming took 0 bases from V and 3 from J; bases not matched to a gene: 10. Germline V CDR1 and CDR2: SGDLS, YYNGEE. This CDR3 is built from 17 residues. The CDR3 sequence is CASSVGQGRRGDTEAFF. CDR3 nucleotide sequence: TGTGCCAGCAGCGTAGGACAGGGGCGACGCGGCGACACTGAAGCTTTCTTT. Based on the CDR3 plus reference TRBV9 and TRBJ1-1, the full variable domain is DSGVTQTPKHLITATGQRVTLRCSPRSGDLSVYWYQQSLDQGLQFLIQYYNGEERAKGNILERFSAQQFPDLHSELNLSSLELGDSALYFCASSVGQGRRGDTEAFFGQGTRLTVV.

The rearrangement joins TRBV14 to TRBJ1-4; 7 bases fit TRBD1. CDR1 and CDR2 (germline): SGHDN, FVKESK. V lost 2 bases and J lost 5; bases outside the gene matches: 5. This CDR3 region has 15 residues. CDR3 bases: TGTGCCAGCAGCCAACGACAGGGTTGGAATGAAAAACTGTTTTTT. The encoded protein is CASSQRQGWNEKLFF.

V usage is TRBV4-2 and J usage is TRBJ2-3; 8 nucleotides line up with TRBD2. Losses at the gene ends were 1 base for V and 5 bases for J; bases not matched to a gene: 8. There are 16 residues in the CDR3. The germline V gene encodes CDR1 LGHNA and CDR2 YNFKEQ. The CDR3 nucleotides read TGTGCCAGCAGCCAAGTCGGGGGGGGCGCTGGAGATACGCAGTATTTT. Protein sequence: CASSQVGGGAGDTQYF.

This chain uses TRBV2 with TRBJ1-2, with D tentatively TRBD1 (5 bases). Trimming removed 8 bases from V and 0 bases from J, with 13 bases in between. CDR1 is SNHLY, CDR2 FYNNEI, per germline. The CDR3 is made up of 14 amino acids. The chain's CDR3 is CASLDSSTNYGYTF. CDR3 nucleotides: TGTGCCAGCCTCGACAGCTCAACTAACTATGGCTACACCTTC.

The rearrangement joins TRBV25-1 to TRBJ2-5; D is possibly TRBD1 or TRBD2 (6 bases each). The CDR3 loop spans 15 amino acids. CDR1 and CDR2 from the germline V gene are MGHDK and SYGVNS. Deletions cut 0 bases from V and 6 bases from J, with 14 bases between. In DNA, the CDR3 is TGTGCCAGCAGTGAATATATGGAGGGGGGAAAGACCCAGTACTTC. Translated: CASSEYMEGGKTQYF.

J is TRBJ2-3 and V is TRBV7-2, with D possibly matching TRBD2 (7 bases). Trimming cost V 3 bases and J 0 bases, with 19 bases left between them. The CDR3 has 18 amino acids. Germline CDR1 SGHTA, CDR2 FQGNSA. CDR3 sequence: CASSFTAGGLASTDTQYF. DNA for the CDR3: TGTGCCAGCAGCTTTACGGCCGGGGGGCTCGCGAGCACAGATACGCAGTATTTT.

The V and J genes are TRBV25-1 and TRBJ1-2, with a possible D match to TRBD1 (5 bases). V lost 5 bases to trimming and J lost 4 bases, with 14 bases between them. This CDR3 contains 14 residues. Germline CDR1 reads MGHDK; CDR2 reads SYGVNS. CDR3 loop: CASSPLLGGYGYTF. CDR3 nucleotides: TGTGCCAGCAGTCCCCTCCTTGGGGGCTATGGCTACACCTTC.

The rearrangement uses TRBV2 and TRBJ1-6; D gene unclear. Germline CDR1 SNHLY, CDR2 FYNNEI. The CDR3 contains 15 residues. The V gene lost 5 bases and the J gene lost 10 bases, with 18 bases spanning the gap. The CDR3 protein is CASSSIEGRRSPLHF. In DNA, the CDR3 is TGTGCCAGCAGTTCTATCGAGGGTCGGCGGTCACCCCTCCACTTT.